This T cell receptor (beta chain) was recovered during a study of cytomegalovirus exposure and HLA in healthy donors. The PCR had 60 Vbeta and 13 Jbeta primers. Profiling relied on immunoSEQ multiplex PCR, and the TCRdb table lists in-frame clones only, not all of them. This sample carries under 200,000 clones, approximately 72% of them seen once, and the ten largest clones take approximately 1.5%. The study's findings and limits: An analysis was carried out later, and it reportedly showed fewer N-insertions in an Asian-associated ancestry cluster than the approximately 670-donor mean.

Germline V CDR1 and CDR2: MNHEY, SVGAGI. This CDR3 spans 15 amino acids. V dropped 2 bases and J dropped 5; count of bases not matched to a gene: 8. Concerning this clone: Its specificity is unknown.

Input material: PBMCs. This TCR was sampled from a man aged 45 to 65 in good health and CMV-seronegative. V and J are TRBV6-5 and TRBJ1-1; TRBD1 agrees at 7 bases. The DNA for the CDR3 is TGTGCCAGCAGTTACCCTCGAACAGGGGAGACTGAAGCTTTCTTT. This codes for CASSYPRTGETEAFF.